The sequence of this TCR beta chain was determined in a study of T cell responses to AZD1222 COVID-19 vaccine (dated by TCRdb to 2020 to 2022). Concerning the study at large: AZD1222 recipients given second doses at about 4 weeks or at about 12 weeks were pooled, since spike-specific TCR depth and breadth were not found to differ between the two schedules. TCR sequencing was performed for about 240 trial participants, of whom around 200 were given two doses of AZD1222 and around 26 were given two doses of MenACWY control vaccine. Trial participants were enrolled by age into 18-55, 56-69 and 70-plus year subgroups, with approximately 160, 26 and 62 TCR-sequenced participants respectively. General conclusions and limits of the study: Only six AZD1222 recipients were SARS-CoV-2 seropositive at baseline, limiting conclusions about previously exposed vaccinees. Nearly half of unique spike-specific TCRs reportedly recognized epitopes outside regions mutated in the B.1.351 and B.1.1.7 variants. Spike-specific TCR breadth and depth rose significantly after two AZD1222 doses compared with day 0 and with MenACWY recipients. Because no day 14 peak-response samples were available, repertoires were characterized only after the peak T cell response. CD4 TCRs associated with the vaccine covered the entire spike protein, and the dominant responses were in regions 160-218 and 743-854. In the small 56-69-year group, the increase in depth fell short of significance, most likely because of low power. Most participants were white British and females outnumbered males, and the authors suggested that clonal diversity may have been underestimated.

This clone has a single count. What this receptor recognizes is not known. The record has no base qualities; no much larger clone is one base away. The CDR3 regions of human TCRbeta chains were analyzed by immunosequencing. In the authors' own workflow: Repertoire TCRs were checked for matches against a reference library of SARS-CoV-2-specific TCRs that had been generated using the MIRA antigen-specificity platform. Breadth meant the fraction of unique TCRs that were SARS-CoV-2-associated, whereas depth meant the fraction of total T cells that were SARS-CoV-2-associated. Using the MIRA data, each spike-specific TCR was assigned both to the spike region to which the TCR was reactive and to a CD4 or CD8 class. Log10-transformed breadth and depth values were compared by one-way ANOVA with Sidak's multiple comparisons tests. The table was pulled from immuneACCESS by TCRdb, which kept in-frame rearrangements only. Such tables lose some clones; where checked, under half of the loss comes from unresolved V genes, and the rest has no known cause. The V and J calls and the clone size are those of that table, but D and trimming were determined from the DNA. The sample records some 54,000 clones, around 90% of which are singletons. 3.9% of the sample belongs to the ten largest clones.

Taken with the paper, the label for time point translates to: baseline before first vaccination. The vaccinee samples were drawn from two UK trials, COV001 and COV002, one of which was a single-blind randomized controlled phase 2/3 trial testing AZD1222 (ChAdOx1 nCoV-19) in healthy adults. For TCRbeta chain sequencing, PBMC samples were collected from trial participants at day 0 and at day 28 after the second dose. From a lookup of the germline V gene (reference sequence), CDR1 and CDR2 are SEHNR and FQNEAQ. Including cysteine and phenylalanine, the CDR3 has 17 amino acids. This entry keeps only the CDR3 DNA: 51 bases, framed from base 1. Trimming removed 5 bases from V and 4 bases from J; the gene matches leave 14 bases unexplained.

The sequence came from an adult in good health. The rearrangement combines TRBV7-9 with TRBJ2-1; 7 middle bases align to TRBD2. Sequences were derived from peripheral blood, sampled on day 0 of AZD1222 vaccination. The bases are TGTGCCAGCAGCAAAATCCGTCCTAGCGGACAATACAATGAGCAGTTCTTC. It translates as CASSKIRPSGQYNEQFF. The full variable domain, with segments outside the CDR3 supplied by the reference TRBV7-9 and TRBJ2-1 proteins, appears as DTGVSQNPRHKITKRGQNVTFRCDPISEHNRLYWYRQTLGQGPEFLTYFQNEAQLEKSRLLSDRFSAERPKGSFSTLEIQRTEQGDSAMYLCASSKIRPSGQYNEQFFGPGTRLTVL.